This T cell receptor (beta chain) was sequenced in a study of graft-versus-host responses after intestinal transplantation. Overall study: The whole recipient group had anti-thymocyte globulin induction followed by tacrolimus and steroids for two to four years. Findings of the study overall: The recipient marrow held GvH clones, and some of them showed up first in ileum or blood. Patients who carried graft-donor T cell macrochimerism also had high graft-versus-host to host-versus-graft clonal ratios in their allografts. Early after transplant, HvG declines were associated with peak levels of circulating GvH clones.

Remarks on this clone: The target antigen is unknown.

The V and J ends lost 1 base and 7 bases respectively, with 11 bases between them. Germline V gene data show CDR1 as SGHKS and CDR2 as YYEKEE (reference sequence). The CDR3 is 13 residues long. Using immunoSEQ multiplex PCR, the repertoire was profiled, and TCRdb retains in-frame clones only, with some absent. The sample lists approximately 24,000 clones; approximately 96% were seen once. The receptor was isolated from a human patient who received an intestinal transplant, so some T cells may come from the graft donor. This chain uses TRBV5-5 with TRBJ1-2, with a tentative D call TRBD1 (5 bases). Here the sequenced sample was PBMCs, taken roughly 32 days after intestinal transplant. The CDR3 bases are TGTGCCAGCAGCTTGATAGGGGCAGGTGGCTACACCTTC. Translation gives CASSLIGAGGYTF.